What follows describes a single T cell receptor beta chain. Its antigen remains unidentified. One base away there is no much larger clone; base qualities are not given. In the germline V gene, CDR1 corresponds to LGHNA and CDR2 to YSLEER. The CDR3 numbers 15 residues from cysteine through phenylalanine. Only CDR3 DNA is held: 45 bases, read in frame from base 1. The germline ends are 8 bases apart after V is trimmed by 0 bases and J by 1 base. Library method: RT-PCR. The sequencer listed for this sample is Illumina HiSeq 2500. Clones were called with MiXCR by TCRdb after fastp trimmed the public reads at Q25, and only in-frame beta chains were retained. Rows merge per CDR3 protein into single entries with the most common DNA and genes. The sample table shows 860,000 or so distinct CDR3 sequences, and 21% are seen once. In total, the top ten clones hold around 9.6% of the sample. This entry is derived from a study of response to subunit inactivated influenza vaccine (dated by TCRdb to the late 2010s). About the full investigation: Deep quantitative profiling of the T cell receptor repertoire was used in the study to follow responses to a trivalent subunit inactivated influenza vaccine.

Points the paper makes about the study in general: It was suggested by the authors that each seasonal influenza vaccination may recruit only a limited number of new T cells.

This sequence uses TRBV4-3 and TRBJ2-3, with the D gene call left open. The specimen was PBMCs from blood, collected roughly 5 days after vaccination. This receptor was obtained from a man aged 45-60 years who received an inactivated influenza vaccine. Donor details come from another sample of the same person, matched by shared clones. The CDR3 reads CASSQDYQGTDTQYF. Read as DNA, the sequence is TGCGCCAGCAGCCAAGATTACCAGGGCACAGATACGCAGTATTTT.